This T cell receptor beta chain originates from a study of technical replicates of blood from a handful of donors. The CDR3 covers 14 residues. V was pared by 1 base and J by 2 bases, with 5 bases between. In germline, CDR1 is SGHTA, CDR2 FQGNSA. Profiling relied on immunoSEQ multiplex PCR, and the TCRdb table lists in-frame clones only, not all of them. The repertoire holds about 57,000 clones, with approximately 86% as singletons. This clone was found once. The chain recombines TRBV7-2 with TRBJ2-2; D remains ambiguous. The source of this sequence is a human donor in good health. Some clones in this sample may be carry-over from other donors' samples. Material: PBMCs. The CDR3 sequence: CASSLVPNTGELFF. The CDR3 DNA follows: TGTGCCAGCAGCTTAGTCCCAAACACCGGGGAGCTGTTTTTT.